This TCR beta chain originates from a study of cytomegalovirus exposure and HLA in healthy donors. General study points: An apparent linkage of common viral pathogens to several of the most significant clusters emerged in a later analysis.

Unrecorded immune exposures were likely, despite nominal health at sampling. PCR primers comprised 60 Vbeta and 13 Jbeta primers. The protocol was immunoSEQ multiplex PCR, while the TCRdb copy is restricted to in-frame clones and leaves out a portion. The sample has under 200,000 clones, around 77% seen once; the top ten hold around 3%. Germline CDR1 LNHDA, CDR2 SQIVND (reference sequence). The V and J ends lost 5 bases and 5 bases, in that order; junction bases with no gene match: 10. The CDR3 spans 15 residues. Points on this clone: What it binds is not known.

This sequence was found in a female donor in good health and CMV-seronegative. Sequenced material: PBMCs. V usage is TRBV19 and J usage is TRBJ1-2; 8 positions match TRBD1. CDR3 in amino acids: CASSVQGAPGYGYTF. The CDR3 DNA reads as TGTGCCAGTAGTGTCCAGGGGGCGCCTGGTTATGGCTACACCTTC.